These 3 T cell receptor beta chains share one sample of origin, sequenced in a study of blood T cell repertoires in COVID-19. The method was immunoSEQ multiplex PCR; TCRdb's version includes in-frame clones alone and lacks a portion of them. The sample carries 100,000 or so clones, 70% to 90% recorded once. The sequenced sample consisted of peripheral blood. These receptors originate from a man aged 45-65 years with active COVID-19.

The chain couples TRBV15 to TRBJ1-5, with a weak D call TRBD1 (5 bases). V was clipped by 4 bases and J by 12 bases, with 13 bases between them. The CDR3 has 12 amino acids. Germline V gene data show CDR1 as LNHNV and CDR2 as YYDKDF (reference sequence). The CDR3 DNA reads TGTGCCACCAGCACACCCGGGGGTAGCCAGCATTTT. This encodes CATSTPGGSQHF.

The CDR3 here is CASSQGGSGGRDTQYF. The CDR3 DNA reads TGCGCCAGCAGCCAAGGGGGAAGCGGGGGCAGGGATACGCAGTATTTT. The chain joins TRBV4-3 to TRBJ2-3; 8 bases are shared with TRBD2. With V trimmed by 1 base and J by 6 bases, 9 bases remained unmatched. The germline V gene encodes CDR1 LGHNA and CDR2 YSLEER. CDR3 length: 16 residues.

V and J are TRBV4-3 and TRBJ2-1; no clear D. The germline gives CDR1 LGHNA, CDR2 YSLEER. CDR3 length: 17 residues. Trimming took off 0 bases at V and 0 bases at J, with 12 bases between the two ends. As DNA, the CDR3 is TGCGCCAGCAGCCAAGACTCGGCGGAAGTCTCCTACAATGAGCAGTTCTTC. Amino acid sequence: CASSQDSAEVSYNEQFF.